Listed below are T cell receptor beta chains from one sample, sequenced in a study of a mutant IDH1 vaccine in newly diagnosed glioma. Their target antigens are unknown. Using immunoSEQ multiplex PCR, the repertoire was profiled, and TCRdb retains in-frame clones only, with some absent. Of 25,000 to 35,000 clones in the sample, more than 70% were seen once. The material was PBMCs, obtained from a glioma patient whose treatment included an IDH1 peptide vaccine. Every receptor here comes from a woman aged 18 to 35 with glioma. Each CDR3 is given with its conserved first and last residue. The D gene is left open where the match is weak. Part of the rows lack a size; the others show once, few, many or a class for expanded clones.

abundance,v_gene,j_gene,d_gene,CDR3aa,CDR3nt
NA,TRBV7-2,TRBJ2-1,NA,CASSPTPESWYEQFF,TGTGCCAGCAGCCCTACCCCAGAGTCTTGGTATGAGCAGTTCTTC
NA,TRBV5-5,TRBJ1-3,NA,CASSFWTASGNTIYF,TGTGCCAGCAGCTTTTGGACAGCCTCTGGAAACACCATATATTTT
NA,TRBV15,TRBJ2-1,NA,CATSRVAGTGYNEQFF,TGTGCCACCAGCAGAGTCGCCGGGACTGGATACAATGAGCAGTTCTTC
NA,TRBV7-2,TRBJ2-2,TRBD2,CASSFVAGGPNTGELFF,TGTGCCAGCAGCTTTGTAGCGGGAGGGCCAAACACCGGGGAGCTGTTTTTT
NA,TRBV6-5,TRBJ2-1,NA,CASSSGDGYNEQFF,TGTGCCAGCAGCTCCGGGGACGGCTACAATGAGCAGTTCTTC
NA,TRBV5-6,TRBJ1-1,NA,CASSFVQMNTEAFF,TGTGCCAGCAGCTTTGTACAGATGAACACTGAAGCTTTCTTT
NA,TRBV7-9,TRBJ2-1,NA,CASSLIGDSFSSYNEQFF,TGTGCCAGCAGCTTAATTGGTGACAGTTTCAGCTCCTACAATGAGCAGTTCTTC
NA,TRBV15,TRBJ1-1,NA,CATSRDHLTMATEAFF,TGTGCCACCAGCAGAGATCACCTAACTATGGCCACTGAAGCTTTCTTT
NA,TRBV30,TRBJ1-2,NA,CAWSVDPTGPGTF,TGTGCCTGGAGTGTAGACCCCACCGGCCCGGGTACCTTC
NA,TRBV18,TRBJ1-5,NA,CASSPLESNQPQHF,TGTGCCAGCTCTCCCTTAGAGAGCAATCAGCCCCAGCATTTT
NA,TRBV6-6,TRBJ1-5,TRBD1,CASSDGQGYDQPQHF,TGTGCCAGCAGTGACGGACAGGGATACGACCAGCCCCAGCATTTT
few,TRBV19,TRBJ2-5,TRBD1,CASSGQGGTETQYF,TGTGCCAGTAGCGGACAGGGCGGGACTGAGACCCAGTACTTC
NA,TRBV7-2,TRBJ1-5,TRBD1,CASSSKQGGNQPQHF,TGTGCCAGCAGCTCTAAACAGGGGGGCAATCAGCCCCAGCATTTT
once,TRBV19,TRBJ2-7,NA,CASSQQGSHEQYF,TGTGCCAGTAGTCAACAGGGTTCGCACGAGCAGTACTTC
NA,TRBV10-3,TRBJ2-7,NA,CAISESGQVSSYEQYF,TGTGCCATCAGTGAGTCTGGGCAGGTGAGCTCCTACGAGCAGTACTTC
NA,TRBV11-2,TRBJ2-1,TRBD2,CASSRPGLAGRYNEQFF,TGTGCCAGCAGCCGGCCGGGACTAGCGGGAAGGTACAATGAGCAGTTCTTC
NA,TRBV6-1,TRBJ2-3,NA,CASSESRQNVKDTQYF,TGTGCCAGCAGTGAAAGTAGGCAGAATGTAAAAGATACGCAGTATTTT